This T cell receptor (beta chain) derives from a study of beta chain features in type 1 diabetes. Findings of the study overall: Whether HLA type influences TCRB rearrangement remained unresolved here. Type 1 diabetes patients showed a moderate but significant shortening of TCRB CDR3s in all four CD4+ subsets. PCR might favor shorter templates, but any such skew would affect patients and controls equally. High-TCR-expressing cells could be over-represented by cDNA sequencing.

Expressed TCRB transcripts got sequenced, as all isolated RNA was reverse transcribed. This table comes from immunoSEQ multiplex PCR, and its TCRdb copy is limited to in-frame clones, with some not included. This table has roughly 180,000 clones, approximately 8.4% appearing once. This clone was found a few times. What it binds is unknown. The CDR3 runs to 13 residues. CDR1 is SQVTM, CDR2 ANQGSEA, per germline. Trimming shortened V by 7 bases and J by 1 base, and 13 bases separated the two germline ends. The source of this sequence is a man aged 18-30 years with type 1 diabetes. The chain recombines TRBV29-1 with TRBJ2-5; no clear D. Sequenced input: central memory CD4+ T cells from blood. The CDR3 coding sequence is TGCAGCGCACTGCTAAACAGCCAAGAGACCCAGTACTTC. Translation gives CSALLNSQETQYF.